This section outlines one TCR beta chain sequence together with its context. The antigen remains undetermined. This specimen belongs to a study of vaccination and CD4 T cells after COVID-19. Study-wide background: Either the Pfizer-BioNTech BNT162b2 or Moderna mRNA-1273 vaccine was given as two doses. Study-wide results and caveats: Convalescent patient numbers were relatively low, with no early post-infection timepoints. From around 21 to 38, the median of SARS-CoV-2-reactive clonotypes rose without reaching significance.

Germline V gives CDR1 LNHDA, CDR2 SQIVND (reference sequence). The ends lost 6 bases at V and 2 bases at J; junction bases unmatched: 6. The CDR3 has 15 residues. Documented treatment: 10-day PBMC culture with coronavirus spike peptide pools or control peptides (ViraFEST assay). The Oncomine TCR Beta short-read assay sequenced DNA from cultured CD4+ T cells. Genomic DNA was extracted from cultured CD4+ T cells. Each CDR3 protein gets one entry after TCRdb re-called the PCR reads with MiXCR. The table has over 15,000 distinct CDR3 sequences, approximately 42% seen once. The TCR sequence derives from a human donor with COVID-19. The sequencing sample was made of cultured CD4+ T cells from blood. The chain recombines TRBV19 with TRBJ2-2; TRBD1 agrees at 7 bases. In nucleotides, the CDR3 is TGTGCCAGTAGCTCGACAGGGATTAACACCGGGGAGCTGTTTTTT. Protein product: CASSSTGINTGELFF.